Listed here are 20 T cell receptor beta chains from one sample, sequenced in a study of T cell responses to AZD1222 COVID-19 vaccine. The assay was immunoSEQ multiplex PCR, and TCRdb's table has in-frame clones only and misses some. The data show around 190,000 clones, with 80% to 95% seen just once and 1% to 1.5% held by the top ten. This specimen consisted of peripheral blood, obtained on day 0 of AZD1222 vaccination. These receptors all stem from an adult in good health.

This clone was seen only once. The sample contains more than one DNA sequence encoding this CDR3. J is TRBJ1-5 and V is TRBV29-1, with a weak D call TRBD1 (5 bases). The V end lost 4 bases, the J end lost 5 bases, and 6 bases lay between the germline ends. In germline, CDR1 is SQVTM, CDR2 ANQGSEA. The CDR3 has 11 amino acids. The CDR3 DNA follows: TGCAGCGTTGGGGGGGATCAGCCCCAGCATTTT. It is translated as CSVGGDQPQHF.

This rearrangement joins TRBV18 to TRBJ1-3; D not resolved. The V end was cut by 3 bases, the J end by 8 bases, with 14 bases between. The CDR3 has 14 residues. The V gene's germline CDR1 is KGHSH and CDR2 LQKENI. CDR3 nucleotide sequence: TGTGCCAGCTCACCTGGCGATTCGAGAGACACCATATATTTT. Translated, it gives CASSPGDSRDTIYF.

The J gene is TRBJ1-5, the V gene TRBV3-1 (or the pseudogene TRBV3-2), with TRBD1 identical over 9 bases. Germline CDR1 LGHDT, CDR2 YNNKEL (reference sequence). Unmatched junction bases numbered 5, after V lost 4 bases and J lost 7 bases. This CDR3 contains 14 residues. CDR3 in DNA: TGTGCCAGCAGCCCCGGGACAGGGAACCAGCCCCAGCATTTT. This sequence encodes CASSPGTGNQPQHF.

V usage is TRBV7-9 and J usage is TRBJ1-1; D might be TRBD1 (6 bases). The CDR3 consists of 16 residues. CDR1 and CDR2 (germline): SEHNR, FQNEAQ (reference sequence). V gave up 7 bases and J gave up 2 bases, with 20 bases separating them. This CDR3 reads CASTGFSGGVNTEAFF. The CDR3 DNA is TGTGCCAGCACCGGGTTCTCGGGGGGCGTAAACACTGAAGCTTTCTTT.

V gene TRBV5-4 combines with J gene TRBJ2-1; 10 nucleotides match TRBD2. The germline gives CDR1 SGHNT, CDR2 YYREEE (reference sequence). CDR3 length equals 16 residues. Germline trimming cut 4 bases from V and 0 bases from J; bases unmatched to any gene: 4. CDR3 protein: CASSVLAGSSYNEQFF. The CDR3 nucleotides read TGTGCCAGCAGCGTACTAGCGGGGAGCTCCTACAATGAGCAGTTCTTC.

The V gene is TRBV29-1, the J gene TRBJ2-1; 7 nucleotides line up with TRBD1. Germline V gives CDR1 SQVTM, CDR2 ANQGSEA. J lost 4 bases, V lost 7 bases, and 13 bases had no gene match. The CDR3 extends over 15 amino acids. The CDR3 protein is CSARQGSGSYNEQFF. The CDR3 nucleotides read TGCAGCGCCCGACAGGGTTCGGGAAGTTACAATGAGCAGTTCTTC.

The rearrangement joins TRBV4-1 to TRBJ1-1; D is perhaps TRBD1 (6 bases). This CDR3 comprises 18 residues. V lost 1 base, J lost 5 bases, and 23 bases lay in between. Looked up from germline, CDR1 is MGHRA and CDR2 is YSYEKL. The CDR3 region is CASSQVLGGGATSTEAFF. As DNA, the CDR3 is TGCGCCAGCAGCCAAGTTCTGGGCGGGGGCGCAACGTCGACTGAAGCTTTCTTT.

The gene calls are TRBV30 and TRBJ1-5; TRBD1 might be the D (5 bases). The CDR3 contains 15 residues. Looked up from germline, CDR1 is GTSNPN and CDR2 is SVGIG (reference sequence). V lost 1 base and J 2 bases, leaving 12 bases between the germline ends. The CDR3 DNA is TGTGCCTGGAGTGCTCTTCTGGGGGGCAATCAGCCCCAGCATTTT. Translating gives CAWSALLGGNQPQHF.

The J gene is TRBJ1-2, the V gene TRBV29-1, with 9 positions matching TRBD1. The CDR3 has 13 residues. The ends lost 5 bases at V and 4 bases at J; junction bases unmatched: 5. Germline V lookup: CDR1 SQVTM, CDR2 ANQGSEA. The CDR3 region has the DNA TGCAGCGTTCCGGGACAGGGACTCTATGGCTACACCTTC. Its translation: CSVPGQGLYGYTF.

The rearrangement links TRBV27 to TRBJ1-3; TRBD1 agrees at 7 bases. CDR1 is MNHEY, CDR2 SMNVEV, per germline (reference sequence). With 5 bases clipped from V and 4 bases from J, the junction kept 8 bases outside the gene matches. The CDR3 covers 15 residues. CDR3 coding DNA: TGTGCCAGCAGTGCAAGGGGGCTCGGAGGAAACACCATATATTTT. It codes for CASSARGLGGNTIYF.

V usage is TRBV12-3 or TRBV12-4 and J usage is TRBJ1-3; D is uncertain. The ends were cut back, 8 bases at V and 0 bases at J, with 8 bases in the middle. The CDR3 totals 13 residues. This chain's CDR3 is CASGLSSGNTIYF. The CDR3 coding sequence is TGTGCCAGCGGGCTTTCCTCTGGAAACACCATATATTTT.

This rearrangement joins TRBV2 to TRBJ1-3; tentative D call: TRBD1 (5 bases). The CDR3 covers 18 residues. CDR1 and CDR2 (germline): SNHLY, FYNNEI. The V end was cut by 10 bases, the J end by 0 bases, with 25 bases between. The CDR3: CATPDSRMGAYSGNTIYF. CDR3 bases: TGTGCCACCCCCGACAGCAGGATGGGCGCCTACTCTGGAAACACCATATATTTT.

This chain uses TRBV7-3 with TRBJ1-6, with D tentatively TRBD1 (6 bases). V lost 5 bases and J lost 5, with 16 bases in between. The CDR3 is 16 residues long. Germline CDR1 is SGHTA and CDR2 is FQGTGA. The CDR3 DNA reads as TGTGCCAGCAGCCCACCAGGGCCAGGGGATAATTCACCCCTCCACTTT. Amino acid sequence: CASSPPGPGDNSPLHF.

The chain uses TRBV18 and TRBJ1-5; no clear D gene. There are 14 residues in the CDR3. Trimming removed 8 bases at V and 4 bases at J, with 15 bases between. Germline V lookup: CDR1 KGHSH, CDR2 LQKENI. The CDR3 region has the DNA TGTGCCAGCGCAGAGGGCAATCAAAATCAGCCCCAGCATTTT. This translates into CASAEGNQNQPQHF.

The genes are TRBV5-4 and TRBJ2-3; the D is unclear. V shed 2 bases and J shed 1 base, with 5 bases lying between them. This CDR3 contains 13 residues. The germline CDR1 and CDR2 sequences are SGHNT and YYREEE (reference sequence). CDR3 region: CASSFSGTDTQYF. In DNA, the CDR3 is TGTGCCAGCAGCTTTTCCGGCACAGATACGCAGTATTTT.

V usage is TRBV5-1 and J usage is TRBJ1-4; D not resolved. The length of the CDR3 is 13 residues. V was trimmed by 1 base and J by 6 bases, leaving 7 bases between them. Germline-derived CDR1 and CDR2 are SGHRS and YFSETQ. As DNA, the CDR3 is TGCGCCAGCAGCTTGACCTCAGATGAAAAACTGTTTTTT. Its translation is CASSLTSDEKLFF.

CDR3 sequence: CAWSLGSNTEAFF. The CDR3 DNA reads TGTGCCTGGAGTTTGGGATCGAACACTGAAGCTTTCTTT. The J gene is TRBJ1-1, the V gene TRBV30; D is unclear. The CDR3 consists of 13 residues. V was cut by 2 bases and J by 1 base, with 8 bases left in between. From germline, CDR1 is GTSNPN and CDR2 SVGIG (reference sequence).

This chain uses TRBV27 with TRBJ2-1, with 8 bases aligning to TRBD2. Germline CDR1 MNHEY, CDR2 SMNVEV (reference sequence). The J segment lost 7 bases and the V segment lost 8 bases, leaving 13 bases of the junction unmatched. The CDR3 length is 15 residues. The CDR3 bases are TGTGCCAGCCGCCCTTTGCGGGGGGCCACTAATGAGCAGTTCTTC. This gives the protein CASRPLRGATNEQFF.

The chain couples TRBV5-1 to TRBJ1-4; D gene unclear. The CDR3 contains 15 residues. With 1 base removed from V and 2 bases from J, the gap between germline ends came to 9 bases. CDR1 and CDR2 from the germline V gene are SGHRS and YFSETQ. In DNA form, the CDR3 reads TGCGCCAGCAGCTTGCATGGGGATACTAATGAAAAACTGTTTTTT. This encodes CASSLHGDTNEKLFF.

V is TRBV25-1 and J is TRBJ1-2; perhaps TRBD1 as D (5 bases). V shed 3 bases and J shed 8 bases, with 19 bases lying between them. The CDR3 length is 15 residues. The V gene's germline CDR1 is MGHDK and CDR2 SYGVNS. The CDR3 reads CASSDFQGENKGYTF. As DNA, the CDR3 is TGTGCCAGCAGTGATTTCCAGGGAGAGAATAAGGGCTACACCTTC.